This T cell receptor beta chain was obtained from a study of cytotoxic CD8 clonotypes in ibrutinib-treated CLL. Study-wide context: Within the patient group, eleven to twelve were relapsed/refractory and roughly 14 treatment-naive, and around 17 were IGHV unmutated.

This CDR3 comprises 13 residues. Trimming pared 1 base from V and 7 bases from J, leaving 10 bases between. CDR1 SGHAT and CDR2 FQNNGV come from the germline V gene. This clone was recorded a few times. The assay was immunoSEQ multiplex PCR, and TCRdb's table has in-frame clones only and misses some. The sample holds fewer than 55,000 clones, 50% to 65% seen once. The rearrangement joins TRBV11-2 to TRBJ1-2, with unresolved D. This TCR came from a human donor with chronic lymphocytic leukemia. The material was PBMCs, obtained after 24 months of ibrutinib treatment. This CDR3 reads CASSLGIRFGYTF. For the CDR3, the DNA is TGTGCCAGCAGCTTAGGAATCAGATTTGGCTACACCTTC.